This T cell receptor (beta chain) derives from a study of blood T cell repertoires in COVID-19. Study at large: The cDNA or gDNA used as material had been derived from T cells, B-cell-depleted T cells, or PBMCs.

Per the original methods: Amplification with reference gene primers provided the estimates of nucleated cell counts. The repertoire was sequenced with immunoSEQ multiplex PCR; TCRdb's copy has only in-frame clones and lacks some. The D gene and trimming were derived from the DNA, and the V and J assignments and clone size from that table. Of 250,000 to 350,000 clones listed, around four fifths are singletons. This CDR3 is 12 amino acids long. V lost 6 bases to trimming and J lost 4 bases, with 9 bases between them. The V gene's germline CDR1 is MNHEY and CDR2 SVGAGI. The chain combines TRBV6-5 with TRBJ1-2, with a weak D call TRBD1 (5 bases). Material for sequencing was peripheral blood. This TCR derives from a woman aged 45-65 years with active or convalescent COVID-19. CDR3 residues: CASSTGPYGYTF. As DNA, the CDR3 is TGTGCCAGCAGCACAGGCCCCTATGGCTACACCTTC.